This T cell receptor (beta chain) was documented in a study of PD-L1 blockade in urothelial cancer (dated by TCRdb to the late 2010s). Describing the broader study: Every patient began therapy at some point between 2013 and 2015 and was given atezolizumab 1,200 mg intravenously every 3 weeks. About nine tenths of the roughly 29 patients were identified as males with urothelial cancer of bladder origin, and a prior smoking history was reported by 18 of 29 patients. Patients had an ECOG performance status of 0 or 1 and had received between 0 and 3 prior chemotherapy regimens. Blood samples were analyzed 3 weeks after the start of treatment (second dose) and 6 weeks after the start of treatment. Blood samples yielded a median of around 140,000 T cells and tens of thousands of unique TCRs, with median clonality 0.080. Somatic, immune and clinical correlates of response to PD-L1 blockade with atezolizumab in urothelial cancer were the focus of an exploratory multi-omic analysis. Pretreatment tumor samples and matched peripheral blood, collected serially before and after atezolizumab treatment, underwent TCR sequencing. Progression-free survival longer than 6 months counted as durable clinical benefit, and TCR features were additionally tested against both progression-free and overall survival. In the same patients who had TCR sequencing, pretreatment tumors also underwent whole exome sequencing and RNA sequencing. Durable clinical benefit was achieved by nine patients but not by the remaining 20. Twenty-nine patients had pretreatment blood TCR-seq, around 24 had at least one posttreatment blood collection, and around 24 had tumor TCR-seq.

Results and caveats for the whole study, not just this receptor: Improved progression-free and overall survival was found to be associated with pretreatment peripheral blood TCR clonality below the median. Small sample size (n ≈ 29) and many exploratory analyses mean the results are intended to be hypothesis-generating. Among patients with durable benefit, tumor-associated TCR clones showed greater expansion in peripheral blood 3 weeks after treatment started (n = 22, p = 0.022).

V and J lose 11 bases and 2 bases, and a span of 16 bases separates them. CDR1 and CDR2 were assigned from the germline V gene as ENHRY and SYGVKD. There are 15 amino acids in the CDR3, from cysteine to phenylalanine inclusive. Just the 45-base CDR3 DNA is kept, in frame starting at base 1. To estimate absolute template abundance from read counts, synthetic TCR analog templates were spiked into each PCR. TCRbeta CDR3 regions were amplified from genomic DNA with bias-controlled V and J gene primers using the immunoSEQ assay. Rearranged TCRbeta segments were sequenced at approximately 20X coverage. On the study's bioinformatics: Clustering was used to correct sequencing errors, and CDR3s were annotated against IMGT so that V, D and J genes could be assigned. Downstream analyses used only productive TCRbeta rearrangements, leaving out any out-of-frame or stop-codon sequences. To compute clonality, Shannon entropy was normalized by the log of the number of unique productive sequences and then subtracted from one. Fisher's exact test with Benjamini-Hochberg correction, using a cutoff of adjusted p below 0.01, was how clones that differed between time points or between blood and tumor were identified. TCRdb limited this immuneACCESS table to in-frame rearrangements with V and J called. A share of clones is missing; checked studies link under half to unresolved V genes, and the rest is unexplained. Clone size and the V and J calls come from that table; the DNA yielded D and trimming. The sample data list around 100,000 clones, and around 90% of these were observed just once. The ten biggest clones cover around 4% of the sample.

As regards this clone: Its antigen remains unidentified. Nothing much larger sits one base from this clone, and base qualities are not available.

This sample's time point label indicates: peripheral blood 6 weeks after treatment start. A cohort of around 29 patients with locally advanced or metastatic urothelial carcinoma, treated at Memorial Sloan Kettering on a trial protocol, was included. Peripheral blood mononuclear cells were collected pretreatment and during treatment, at between 1 and 8 total time points per patient. The Qiagen DNeasy Blood extraction kit was used to purify genomic DNA from total PBMCs and from tumor samples. PBMCs were collected pretreatment and during treatment and were isolated and stored as previously described. The sequence came from a man aged 55-75 years with urothelial cancer. The input for sequencing was PBMCs, taken around atezolizumab (anti-PD-L1) treatment. The chain employs TRBV10-3 and TRBJ2-6; 6 matching bases give a weak D call of TRBD2. The encoded CDR3 is CASRPGEAGANVLTF. The bases are TGTGCCTCGCGCCCGGGGGAGGCTGGGGCCAACGTCCTGACTTTC.